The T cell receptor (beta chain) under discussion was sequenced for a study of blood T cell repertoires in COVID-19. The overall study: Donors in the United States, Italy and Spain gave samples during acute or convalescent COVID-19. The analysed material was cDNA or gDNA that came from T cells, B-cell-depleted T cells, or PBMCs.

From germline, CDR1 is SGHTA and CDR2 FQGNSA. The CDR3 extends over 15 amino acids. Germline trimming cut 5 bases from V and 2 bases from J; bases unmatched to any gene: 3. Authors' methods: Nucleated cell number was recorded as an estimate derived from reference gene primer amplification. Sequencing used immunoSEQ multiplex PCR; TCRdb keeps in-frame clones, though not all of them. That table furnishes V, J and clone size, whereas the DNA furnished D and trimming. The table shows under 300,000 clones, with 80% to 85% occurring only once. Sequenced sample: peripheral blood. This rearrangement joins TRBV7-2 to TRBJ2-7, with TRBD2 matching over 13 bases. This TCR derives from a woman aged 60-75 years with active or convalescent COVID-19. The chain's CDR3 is CASSGTSGATYEQYF. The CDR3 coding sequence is TGTGCCAGCAGCGGGACTAGCGGGGCTACCTACGAGCAGTACTTC.